This T cell receptor beta chain was retrieved from a study of metastatic and nonmetastatic thyroid tumors. Study overall: Across blood and tumor or nodule tissue, repertoires from malignant and benign thyroid patients were compared with one another.

The length of the CDR3 is 13 residues. V lost 3 bases and J 9 bases, leaving 9 bases between the germline ends. Germline V CDR1 and CDR2: SGHAT, FQDESV (reference sequence). MiXCR reprocessed the PCR reads for TCRdb. The table lists tens of thousands of clones, roughly 50% of them singletons, with roughly 25% in the top ten. Patients had received no treatment of any kind before thyroid surgery. The sequencing sample was made of tumor tissue. This receptor was obtained from a male donor with papillary thyroid cancer or a benign thyroid nodule (not recorded which). Some clones in this sample may be carry-over from other donors' samples. V usage is TRBV11-1 and J usage is TRBJ1-6; D gene uncertain. The CDR3 protein is CASSFYLSSPLHF. The CDR3 coding sequence is TGTGCCAGCAGCTTTTATTTGTCTTCACCCCTCCACTTT.